This T cell receptor (beta chain) stems from a study of OX40 agonist ivuxolimab in advanced cancers. Notes on the study in general: The study observed clonal expansion of CD4+ and CD8+ blood T cells by week 6 at 0.1 to 3.0 mg/kg.

The trim removed 1 base at V and 5 bases at J, leaving 3 bases unmatched. The CDR3 covers 15 residues. CDR1 is SGHNT and CDR2 is YENEEA in the germline V gene. The repertoire was sequenced with immunoSEQ multiplex PCR; TCRdb's copy has only in-frame clones and lacks some. Of about 35,000 clones listed, 78% are singletons. Of note for this clone: What it recognizes is unknown.

This specimen was CD4+ or CD8+ T cells sorted from blood, taken in a trial of the OX40 agonist ivuxolimab. The V and J genes are TRBV11-3 and TRBJ2-1; TRBD2 matches 9 bases. The clonotype was recovered from an adult with an advanced solid tumor such as melanoma, head and neck, liver or kidney cancer. CDR3: CASSLGTSDHNEQFF. CDR3 DNA sequence: TGTGCCAGCAGCTTAGGGACTAGCGACCACAATGAGCAGTTCTTC.